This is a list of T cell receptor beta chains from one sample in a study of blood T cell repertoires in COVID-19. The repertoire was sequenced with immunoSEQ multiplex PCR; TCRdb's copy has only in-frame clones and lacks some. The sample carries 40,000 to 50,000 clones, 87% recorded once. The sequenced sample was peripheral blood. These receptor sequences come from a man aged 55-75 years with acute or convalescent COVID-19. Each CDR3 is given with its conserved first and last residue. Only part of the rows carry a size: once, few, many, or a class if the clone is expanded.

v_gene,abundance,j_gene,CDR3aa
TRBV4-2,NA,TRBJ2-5,CASSQGTGGWETQYF
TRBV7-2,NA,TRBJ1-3,CASSLADRGYGNTIYF
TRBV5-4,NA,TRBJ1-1,CASSSDREAFF
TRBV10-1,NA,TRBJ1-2,CASSESKGPIYGYTF
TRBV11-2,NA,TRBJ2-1,CASSVTYRTSDNEQFF
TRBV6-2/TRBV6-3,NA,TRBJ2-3,CASSYVLASDTQYF
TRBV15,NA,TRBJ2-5,CATSRDRTGETQYF
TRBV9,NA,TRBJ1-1,CASTPREANTEAFF
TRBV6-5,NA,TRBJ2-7,CASSRSGLYEQYF
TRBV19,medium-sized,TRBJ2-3,CASSVRSGALTDTQYF
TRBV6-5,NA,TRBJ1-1,CASSSSPHGADTEAFF
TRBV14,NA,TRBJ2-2,CASSLGTGGAGNTGELFF
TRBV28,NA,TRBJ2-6,CASSLWGQGAGSGANVLTF
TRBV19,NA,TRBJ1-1,CASSIVAGAVNTEAFF
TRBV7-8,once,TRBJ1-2,CASSLARERAGYTF
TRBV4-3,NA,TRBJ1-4,CASSDNVGANEKLFF
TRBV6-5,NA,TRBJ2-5,CASSWGQGLQETQYF
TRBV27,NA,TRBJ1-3,CASRPEGASGNTIYF
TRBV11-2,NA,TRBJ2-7,CASSLEAERDEQYF
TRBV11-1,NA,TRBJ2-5,CASSLEDSRQETQYF
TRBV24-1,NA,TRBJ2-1,CATSDFTSGGQSIEQFF
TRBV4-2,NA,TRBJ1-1,CASSQDRGGGTEAFF
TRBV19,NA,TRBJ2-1,CASSPLAEAYNEQFF
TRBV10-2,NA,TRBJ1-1,CASSGTGRNLEAFF
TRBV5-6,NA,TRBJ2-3,CASSRTSGENTQYF
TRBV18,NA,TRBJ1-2,CASSRSQGADGYTF
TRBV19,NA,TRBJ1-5,CASTQSPYSNQPQHF
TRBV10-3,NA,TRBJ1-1,CAISKQGLQGAFF
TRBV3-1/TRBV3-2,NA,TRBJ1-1,CASSRLGQLPNTEAFF
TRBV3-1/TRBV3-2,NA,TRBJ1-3,CASSPRGLGDTIYF
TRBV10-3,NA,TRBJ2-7,CAAAQGYEQYF
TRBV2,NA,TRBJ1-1,CASSRGGEKAFF
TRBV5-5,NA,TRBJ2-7,CASSLVWSSYEQYF
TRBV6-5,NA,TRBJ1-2,CASSYETSLPRGYTF
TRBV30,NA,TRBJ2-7,CAWQTSGASYEQYF
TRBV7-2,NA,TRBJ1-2,CASSLGDRGLYGYTF
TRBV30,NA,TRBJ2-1,CAAGTGFDNEQFF
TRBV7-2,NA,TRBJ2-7,CASSLATGEQYF
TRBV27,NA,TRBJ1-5,CASSLGPVNQPQHF
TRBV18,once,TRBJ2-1,CASSPRAGSSYNEQFF
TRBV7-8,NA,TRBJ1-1,CASSFADNTEAFF
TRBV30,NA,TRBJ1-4,CAWSVGQGFNEKLFF
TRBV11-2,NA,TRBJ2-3,CATRSVRGGADTQYF
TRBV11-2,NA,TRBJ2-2,CASTTSGDSGELFF
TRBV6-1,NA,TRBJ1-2,CASNDRNYGYTF
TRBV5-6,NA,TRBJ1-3,CASSLDRGPSGNTIYF
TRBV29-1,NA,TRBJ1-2,CSAETGAVNYGYTF
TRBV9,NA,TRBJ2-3,CASSVDIGGDGDTQYF
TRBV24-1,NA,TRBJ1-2,CATSDNGQSHYGYTF